The sequence of this T cell receptor beta chain was determined in a study of T cells in tumors after PD-1 blockade. Study overall: Patients received pembrolizumab 200 mg every 3 weeks or cemiplimab 350 mg every 2 weeks. During anti-PD-1 treatment, some patients continued daily vismodegib 150 mg.

The CDR3 runs 17 residues. V shed 3 bases, J shed 3 bases, and the junction held 10 bases outside the gene matches. The germline V gene encodes CDR1 SGDLS and CDR2 YYNGEE. The data were produced by immunoSEQ multiplex PCR, yet TCRdb's version contains in-frame clones alone and is incomplete. The repertoire consists of nearly 25,000 clones, with roughly 82% occurring once and the leading ten covering 10% to 15%. Study-level results: Blood contained approximately 43% of the tumor's TCR clonotypes.

Points on this clone: Its cognate antigen is unknown.

The receptor was isolated from a human donor with basal cell carcinoma. The rearrangement links TRBV9 to TRBJ2-3, with 10 bases lining up with TRBD1. The specimen comprised PBMCs, sampled after anti-PD-1 treatment. CDR3 coding DNA: TGTGCCAGCAGCGCAACCCCGGACAGGGGGGGTACAGATACGCAGTATTTT. It codes for CASSATPDRGGTDTQYF.